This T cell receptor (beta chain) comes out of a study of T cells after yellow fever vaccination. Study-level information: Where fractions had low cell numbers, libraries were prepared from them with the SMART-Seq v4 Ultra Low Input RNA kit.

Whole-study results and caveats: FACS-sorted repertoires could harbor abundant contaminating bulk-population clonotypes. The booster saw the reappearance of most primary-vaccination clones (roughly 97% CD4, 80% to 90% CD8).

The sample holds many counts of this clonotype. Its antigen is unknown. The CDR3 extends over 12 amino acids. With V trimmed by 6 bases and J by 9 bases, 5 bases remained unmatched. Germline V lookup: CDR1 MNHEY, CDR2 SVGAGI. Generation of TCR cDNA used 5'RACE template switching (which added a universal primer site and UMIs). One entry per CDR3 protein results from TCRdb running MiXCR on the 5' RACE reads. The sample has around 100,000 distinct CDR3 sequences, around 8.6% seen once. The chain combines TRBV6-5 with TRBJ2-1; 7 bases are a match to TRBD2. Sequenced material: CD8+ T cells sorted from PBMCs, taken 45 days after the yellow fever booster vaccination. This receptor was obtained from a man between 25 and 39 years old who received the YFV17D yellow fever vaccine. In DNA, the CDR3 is TGTGCCAGCAGCGAGCGGGAAGGTGAGCAGTTCTTC. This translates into CASSEREGEQFF.